One and the same sample provided the 9 T cell receptor beta chains below, sequenced in a study of OX40 agonist ivuxolimab in advanced cancers. Only in-frame clones appear in the TCRdb table, and some are missing; sequencing was by immunoSEQ multiplex PCR. The sample comprises 37,000 or so clones, 74% of which are singletons, and under 20% rests with the top ten. The sample was CD4+ or CD8+ T cells sorted from blood, taken in a trial of the OX40 agonist ivuxolimab. The receptors originated from an adult with an advanced solid tumor such as melanoma, head and neck, liver or kidney cancer.

The chain uses TRBV12-5 and TRBJ2-7; possible D gene TRBD2, 6 bases. The CDR3 has 12 amino acids. V was cut by 2 bases and J by 4 bases, with 6 bases left in between. In germline, CDR1 is LGHNT, CDR2 FRNRAP. CDR3 region: CASGLRGYEQYF. CDR3 coding DNA: TGTGCTAGTGGTTTGCGGGGGTACGAGCAGTACTTC.

This clone occurred a few times. V gene TRBV5-4 combines with J gene TRBJ2-3, with D unclear. The CDR3 has 11 residues. Germline CDR1 reads SGHNT; CDR2 reads YYREEE (reference sequence). Trimming took 4 bases from V and 2 from J, leaving 2 bases between them. The chain's CDR3 is CASSLTDTQYF. DNA of the CDR3: TGTGCCAGCAGCCTCACAGATACGCAGTATTTT.

The V and J genes are TRBV6-1 and TRBJ2-1; TRBD1 matches at 9 bases. The germline V gene has CDR1 MNHNS and CDR2 SASEGT. This CDR3 contains 16 residues. The V gene end was trimmed by 1 base and the J gene end by 5 bases; junction bases not matched to a gene: 6. CDR3 DNA sequence: TGTGCCAGCAGTGAAGGAAAGACAGGGGGTAACAATGAGCAGTTCTTC. It specifies CASSEGKTGGNNEQFF.

CDR3 DNA sequence: TGTGCCAGCAGTGCCTCGGGACTAGCGTATGAGCAGTTCTTC. Encoded protein: CASSASGLAYEQFF. This chain joins TRBV2 and TRBJ2-1; 10 bases are shared with TRBD2. The CDR3 is 14 residues long. V lost 4 bases, J lost 8 bases, and 5 bases stayed unmatched. The germline V gene encodes CDR1 SNHLY and CDR2 FYNNEI. Filled out from reference TRBV2 and TRBJ2-1, the complete variable domain reads EPEVTQTPSHQVTQMGQEVILRCVPISNHLYFYWYRQILGQKVEFLVSFYNNEISEKSEIFDDQFSVERPDGSNFTLKIRSTKLEDSAMYFCASSASGLAYEQFFGPGTRLTVL.

This clone was picked up a small number of times. The CDR3 DNA reads TGTGCCAGCAGCGTACAAGAGAACACTGAAGCTTTCTTT. Translation gives CASSVQENTEAFF. The rearrangement uses TRBV9 and TRBJ1-1; no clear D gene. CDR3 size: 13 residues. Germline CDR1 is SGDLS and CDR2 is YYNGEE. Trimming stripped 1 base from V and 1 base from J, with 5 bases between.

V is TRBV9 and J is TRBJ1-1; tentatively, D is TRBD1 (5 bases). This CDR3 contains 15 residues. CDR1 SGDLS and CDR2 YYNGEE come from the germline V gene. The germline V and J ends were trimmed by 4 bases and 1 base, with 14 bases remaining between them. CDR3 DNA: TGTGCCAGCAGCCTTGAGGGGAACCCGAACACTGAAGCTTTCTTT. Protein: CASSLEGNPNTEAFF. Looking up the rest from reference TRBV9 and TRBJ1-1 gives the full variable domain: DSGVTQTPKHLITATGQRVTLRCSPRSGDLSVYWYQQSLDQGLQFLIQYYNGEERAKGNILERFSAQQFPDLHSELNLSSLELGDSALYFCASSLEGNPNTEAFFGQGTRLTVV.

V usage is TRBV10-2 and J usage is TRBJ2-1, with 9 bases aligning to TRBD1. The CDR3 sequence is 14 residues long. V was pared by 7 bases and J by 5 bases, with 6 bases of the junction left unmatched. Germline CDR1 and CDR2: WSHSY and SAAADI. The CDR3 sequence: CASMPGQGNNEQFF. CDR3 in DNA: TGCGCCAGCATGCCGGGACAGGGCAACAATGAGCAGTTCTTC.

J is TRBJ2-7 and V is TRBV4-2, with 7 bases lining up with TRBD2. J lost 4 bases, V lost 1 base, and 7 bases had no gene match. This CDR3 region has 15 residues. Per the germline V gene, CDR1 is LGHNA and CDR2 is YNFKEQ. The CDR3 reads CASSQGGGLAYEQYF. The CDR3 DNA reads as TGTGCCAGCAGCCAAGGCGGGGGTCTCGCATACGAGCAGTACTTC.

The chain combines TRBV6-6 with TRBJ2-3; 7 bases are a match to TRBD2. This CDR3 contains 14 residues. Germline V gene lookup returns CDR1 MNHNY and CDR2 SVGAGI (reference sequence). V shed 4 bases, J shed 2 bases, and the junction held 3 bases outside the gene matches. CDR3 sequence (DNA): TGTGCCAGCAGTTCGGGGGGATTCACAGATACGCAGTATTTT. It yields the protein CASSSGGFTDTQYF.